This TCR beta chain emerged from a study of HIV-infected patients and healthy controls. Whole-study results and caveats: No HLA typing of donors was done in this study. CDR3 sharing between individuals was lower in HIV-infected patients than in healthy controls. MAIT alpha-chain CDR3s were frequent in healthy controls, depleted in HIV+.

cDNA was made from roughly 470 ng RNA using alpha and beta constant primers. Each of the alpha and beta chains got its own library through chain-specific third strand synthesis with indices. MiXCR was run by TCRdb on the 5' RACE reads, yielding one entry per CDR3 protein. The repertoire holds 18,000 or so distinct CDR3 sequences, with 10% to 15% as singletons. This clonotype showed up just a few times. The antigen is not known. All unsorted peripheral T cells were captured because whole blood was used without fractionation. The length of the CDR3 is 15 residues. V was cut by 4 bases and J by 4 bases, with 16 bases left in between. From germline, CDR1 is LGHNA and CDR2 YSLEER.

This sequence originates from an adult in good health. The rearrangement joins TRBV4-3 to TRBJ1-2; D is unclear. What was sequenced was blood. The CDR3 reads CASSPLSDTVYGYTF. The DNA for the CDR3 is TGCGCCAGCAGCCCCTTATCTGACACAGTCTATGGCTACACCTTC.